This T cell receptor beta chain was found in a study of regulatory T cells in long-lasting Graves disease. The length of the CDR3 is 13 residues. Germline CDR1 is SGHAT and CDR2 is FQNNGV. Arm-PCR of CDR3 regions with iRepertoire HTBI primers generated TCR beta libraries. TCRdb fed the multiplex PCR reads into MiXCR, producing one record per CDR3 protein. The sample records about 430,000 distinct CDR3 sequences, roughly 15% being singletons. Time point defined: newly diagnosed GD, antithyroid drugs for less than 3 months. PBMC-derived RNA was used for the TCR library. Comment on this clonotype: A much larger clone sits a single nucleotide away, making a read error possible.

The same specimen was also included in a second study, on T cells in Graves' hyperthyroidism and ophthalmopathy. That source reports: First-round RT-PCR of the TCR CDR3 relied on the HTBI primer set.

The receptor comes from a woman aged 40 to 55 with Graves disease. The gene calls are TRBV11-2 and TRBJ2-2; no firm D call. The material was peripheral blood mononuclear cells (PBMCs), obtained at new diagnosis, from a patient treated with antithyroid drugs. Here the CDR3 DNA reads TGTGCCAGCAGCGGCACTAACACCCGGGAGCTGTTTTTT. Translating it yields CASSGTNTRELFF.